Below, 21 T cell receptor beta chains from the same sample are listed, as sequenced in a study of beta chain features in type 1 diabetes. Study-wide findings and caveats: TCRB CDR3s from Type 1 diabetes patients were moderately but significantly shorter in all four CD4+ subsets.

Reverse transcription of all isolated RNA meant that expressed TCRB transcripts were sequenced. Assay used: immunoSEQ multiplex PCR; TCRdb lists only in-frame clones, some missing. This sample has fewer than 300,000 clones, with approximately 20% found just once. Their antigen targets remain unknown. The material sequenced was naive CD4+ T cells from blood. These TCRs come from a woman between 40 and 50 years old with type 1 diabetes.

Details on this clone: Other DNA sequences in this specimen translate into the identical CDR3. The chain joins TRBV14 to TRBJ2-5; 8 positions match TRBD2. From germline, CDR1 is SGHDN and CDR2 FVKESK. V was clipped by 2 bases and J by 1 base; unmatched bases: 3. CDR3 size: 15 residues. CDR3 bases: TGTGCCAGCAGCCAAACTAGCGGATCCCAAGAGACCCAGTACTTC. Amino acid sequence: CASSQTSGSQETQYF.

The chain links TRBV18 to TRBJ2-3; 7 bases fit TRBD1. The CDR3 extends over 12 amino acids. CDR1 and CDR2 (germline): KGHSH, LQKENI. V trimming: 3 bases; J trimming: 8 bases; junction bases outside the gene matches: 2. This CDR3 reads CASSPDRATQYF. The CDR3 region has the DNA TGTGCCAGCTCACCCGACAGGGCTACGCAGTATTTT.

V usage is TRBV25-1 and J usage is TRBJ2-3; D is perhaps TRBD2 (6 bases). Trimming cost V 8 bases and J 5 bases, with 20 bases left between them. The CDR3 spans 15 residues. Germline assignment: CDR1 MGHDK and CDR2 SYGVNS. DNA for the CDR3: TGTGCCAGCTCGAACCGGGAGTGGGATAGAGATACGCAGTATTTT. Its protein product is CASSNREWDRDTQYF.

V usage is TRBV29-1 and J usage is TRBJ1-5; maybe TRBD1 (6 bases). This CDR3 has 12 amino acids. Germline CDR1 SQVTM, CDR2 ANQGSEA. Deletions cut 5 bases from V and 4 bases from J, with 9 bases between. The CDR3 here is CSVKTGNQPQHF. CDR3 bases: TGCAGCGTTAAAACAGGGAATCAGCCCCAGCATTTT.

This rearrangement joins TRBV9 to TRBJ2-1; 10 nucleotides line up with TRBD1. Germline V CDR1 and CDR2: SGDLS, YYNGEE. The CDR3 covers 11 residues. V lost 10 bases to trimming and J lost 8 bases; unmatched junction nucleotides: 3. Written as DNA, the CDR3 is TGTGCCGGCGGGACAGGGGATGAGCAGTTCTTC. Its protein product is CAGGTGDEQFF.

CDR3 protein: CAWSGGDGETQYF. The DNA of the CDR3 is TGTGCCTGGAGTGGGGGGGACGGAGAGACCCAGTACTTC. The chain combines TRBV30 with TRBJ2-5, with D perhaps TRBD2 (6 bases). Trimming cost V 1 base and J 4 bases, with 10 bases left between them. Looked up from germline, CDR1 is GTSNPN and CDR2 is SVGIG (reference sequence). This CDR3 contains 13 residues.

In its sample, this clone was seen a few times. The chain couples TRBV4-2 to TRBJ2-1; TRBD2 matches at 11 bases. Germline V gene lookup returns CDR1 LGHNA and CDR2 YNFKEQ. There are 17 residues in the CDR3. J gave up 10 bases and V 2 bases, and 13 bases lay outside the gene matches. The CDR3 region has the DNA TGTGCCAGCAGCCAATACTCACTAGCGGGAGCTAAGGGGGAGCAGTTCTTC. Translating it yields CASSQYSLAGAKGEQFF.

The chain couples TRBV4-1 to TRBJ2-6; 8 bases map to TRBD1. The CDR3 is 18 amino acids. Looked up from germline, CDR1 is MGHRA and CDR2 is YSYEKL. Losses at the gene ends were 0 bases for V and 0 bases for J; bases not matched to a gene: 4. The CDR3 nucleotides are TGCGCCAGCAGCCAAGAGGGGACAGGAAGCTCTGGGGCCAACGTCCTGACTTTC. It is translated as CASSQEGTGSSGANVLTF.

The genes are TRBV30 and TRBJ1-1; D is perhaps TRBD1 (5 bases). Germline lookup yields CDR1 GTSNPN and CDR2 SVGIG (reference sequence). Trimming removed 3 bases at V and 9 bases at J, with 11 bases between. The CDR3 is 11 amino acids. The CDR3 bases are TGTGCCTGGAGCACAGACAGTAAAGCTTTCTTT. This codes for CAWSTDSKAFF.

The chain is built from TRBV28 and TRBJ2-1; TRBD2 matches at 14 bases. CDR3 size: 15 residues. Germline CDR1 MDHEN, CDR2 SYDVKM. Germline trimming cut 3 bases from V and 9 bases from J; bases unmatched to any gene: 4. The CDR3 loop reads CASSFSTSGRVEQFF. CDR3 DNA sequence: TGTGCCAGCAGTTTTTCGACTAGCGGGAGGGTTGAGCAGTTCTTC.

This chain links TRBV15 with TRBJ2-1; 14 positions match TRBD2. The CDR3 extends over 16 amino acids. Germline V gene data show CDR1 as LNHNV and CDR2 as YYDKDF (reference sequence). J was trimmed by 8 bases and V by 1 base; bases with no gene match: 4. Here the CDR3 DNA reads TGTGCCACCAGCAGAGGGACTAGCGGGAGGTTCCATGAGCAGTTCTTC. Its translation: CATSRGTSGRFHEQFF.

This clone was recorded a few times. The J gene is TRBJ1-2, the V gene TRBV30; TRBD1 is a possible D gene (6 bases). V lost 5 bases and J 2 bases, leaving 12 bases between the germline ends. Germline assignment: CDR1 GTSNPN and CDR2 SVGIG (reference sequence). This CDR3 comprises 13 residues. CDR3 residues: CAWEQGLNYGYTF. The CDR3 region has the DNA TGTGCCTGGGAACAGGGCTTAAACTATGGCTACACCTTC.

Only a few counts were recorded for this clone. The chain links TRBV7-8 to TRBJ2-7, with unresolved D. Germline assignment: CDR1 SGHVS and CDR2 FQNEAQ. This CDR3 has 14 amino acids. Trimming cost V 5 bases and J 3 bases, with 14 bases left between them. This chain's CDR3 is CASSARYLDYEQYF. CDR3 bases: TGTGCCAGCAGCGCTAGGTACTTGGACTACGAGCAGTACTTC. Together with reference TRBV7-8 and TRBJ2-7, the CDR3 gives the full variable domain: GAGVSQSPRYKVAKRGQDVALRCDPISGHVSLFWYQQALGQGPEFLTYFQNEAQLDKSGLPSDRFFAERPEGSVSTLKIQRTQQEDSAVYLCASSARYLDYEQYFGPGTRLTVT.

This clone was detected only a few times. This chain joins TRBV6-1 and TRBJ2-3; no firm D call. Germline V CDR1 and CDR2: MNHNS, SASEGT. V lost 1 base and J lost 2, with 13 bases in between. The CDR3 loop spans 16 amino acids. The CDR3 nucleotides are TGTGCCAGCAGTGAAGTTCCCCCAAGAGCCACAGATACGCAGTATTTT. Its protein is CASSEVPPRATDTQYF.

The chain has TRBV5-4 and TRBJ2-7; no clear D gene. The CDR3 length is 11 residues. The ends were cut back, 3 bases at V and 5 bases at J, with 6 bases in the middle. Germline V gene lookup returns CDR1 SGHNT and CDR2 YYREEE (reference sequence). The CDR3 is CASSSPDEQYF. In nucleotides, the CDR3 is TGTGCCAGCAGCTCCCCTGACGAGCAGTACTTC.

The CDR3 DNA reads TGTGCCAGCAGCGAATCAACAGGGACCCCCCAAGAGACCCAGTACTTC. Translation gives CASSESTGTPQETQYF. J is TRBJ2-5 and V is TRBV9; possible D gene TRBD1, 6 bases. Trimming cost V 3 bases and J 1 base, with 16 bases left between them. The length of the CDR3 is 16 residues. Germline loops: CDR1 SGDLS, CDR2 YYNGEE.

In its sample, this clone was seen a few times. The rearrangement links TRBV30 to TRBJ1-2; D gene unclear. The CDR3 is 11 amino acids. Looked up from germline, CDR1 is GTSNPN and CDR2 is SVGIG (reference sequence). Trimming stripped 2 bases from V and 8 bases from J, with 9 bases between. The chain's CDR3 is CAWSSPSGYTF. CDR3 DNA: TGTGCCTGGAGTTCTCCCTCGGGCTACACCTTC.

This clone was observed a single time. The chain recombines TRBV7-2 with TRBJ1-2, with 7 bases fitting TRBD1. This CDR3 spans 16 amino acids. V was clipped by 5 bases and J by 6 bases; unmatched bases: 15. CDR1 is SGHTA and CDR2 is FQGNSA in the germline V gene. CDR3 sequence (DNA): TGTGCCAGCAGCCCTCGCCCGGGACAGTGGAGTGATGGCTACACCTTC. It is translated as CASSPRPGQWSDGYTF.

The genes are TRBV13 and TRBJ1-2; 7 nucleotides match TRBD1. The V segment lost 0 bases and the J segment 0 bases; nucleotides outside the gene matches: 7. CDR1 is PRHDT and CDR2 is FYEKMQ in the germline V gene (reference sequence). The CDR3 runs 17 residues. CDR3 loop: CASSLGGGGEANYGYTF. CDR3 sequence (DNA): TGTGCCAGCAGCTTAGGCGGAGGGGGCGAAGCTAACTATGGCTACACCTTC.

The J gene is TRBJ2-3, the V gene TRBV5-1; TRBD2 is a possible D gene (6 bases). Looked up from germline, CDR1 is SGHRS and CDR2 is YFSETQ. CDR3 length: 14 amino acids. The V gene lost 2 bases and the J gene lost 2 bases, with 9 bases spanning the gap. In DNA form, the CDR3 reads TGCGCCAGCAGCTTAGGAGGGACCACAGATACGCAGTATTTT. Amino acids: CASSLGGTTDTQYF.

This clone has a handful of counts. The chain links TRBV29-1 to TRBJ2-7, with TRBD1 matching over 9 bases. The CDR3 extends over 14 amino acids. The germline V gene encodes CDR1 SQVTM and CDR2 ANQGSEA. V was pared by 4 bases and J by 5 bases, with 9 bases of the junction left unmatched. The CDR3 spells CSVAYRTGVHEQYF. The DNA for the CDR3 is TGCAGCGTTGCCTATCGGACAGGGGTGCACGAGCAGTACTTC.